This T cell receptor beta chain was sequenced during a study of identifying expanded T cells in peripheral blood. With respect to this clone: Its antigen is currently unknown.

Findings and limits, study-wide: Roughly 2-week clone count variance significantly increased as total template count grew. Over approximately two and four weeks, about 15 and 19 clones changed, versus 1.2 between replicates.

Assay used: immunoSEQ multiplex PCR; TCRdb lists only in-frame clones, some missing. The sample lists approximately 100,000 clones, around 89% occurring once. The CDR3 length is 14 residues. Germline loops: CDR1 LNHDA, CDR2 SQIVND (reference sequence). Deletions cut 2 bases from V and 8 bases from J, with 10 bases between. The chain recombines TRBV19 with TRBJ1-6; tentative D call: TRBD1 (5 bases). Input material: blood. The sequence was obtained from a person aged 18-70 years in good health. CDR3 loop: CASSIRQSDSPLHF. The CDR3 nucleotides read TGTGCCAGTAGTATACGACAGTCGGATTCACCCCTCCACTTT.